One sample yielded the 19 T cell receptor beta chains listed below, sequenced in a study of immune heterogeneity within non-small cell lung tumors. TCR beta CDR3 regions came from multiplex PCR with 32 forward V and 13 reverse J primers. TCRdb analysed the multiplex PCR reads with MiXCR anew, one entry per CDR3 protein. The sample lists some 6,100 distinct CDR3 sequences; 20% to 25% were seen once. Template material for each sample was 550 to 700 ng of bulk tumor genomic DNA. Doctors removed several biopsies from each primary tumor during surgery, keeping them far apart. Curative operations were performed on patients who had untreated, newly diagnosed non-small cell lung cancer. Sequencing was performed on lung tumor tissue. These receptors originate from a female donor with non-small cell lung cancer.

By frequency in the sample, this clonotype is medium-sized. This chain joins TRBV15 and TRBJ1-3; D gene uncertain. The CDR3 is 13 amino acids. CDR1 is LNHNV, CDR2 YYDKDF, per germline (reference sequence). The V gene lost 0 bases and the J gene lost 7 bases, with 7 bases spanning the gap. The chain's CDR3 is CATSRERQNTIYF. The CDR3 nucleotides read TGTGCCACCAGCAGAGAGAGGCAGAACACCATATATTTT.

The chain combines TRBV5-5 with TRBJ1-2; 9 bases are a match to TRBD1. The CDR3 runs 14 residues. Germline CDR1 reads SGHKS; CDR2 reads YYEKEE (reference sequence). V lost 3 bases, J lost 8 bases, and 8 bases stayed unmatched. As DNA, the CDR3 is TGTGCCAGCAGCTCCTCCGGGACAGGGACCGGCTACACCTTC. Translated: CASSSSGTGTGYTF.

By share, this clonotype ranks as medium-sized (0.01 to 0.1%). This chain links TRBV30 with TRBJ1-3, with a weak D call TRBD1 (6 bases). The V gene lost 0 bases and the J gene lost 4 bases, with 13 bases spanning the gap. The CDR3 runs 15 residues. Germline lookup yields CDR1 GTSNPN and CDR2 SVGIG (reference sequence). CDR3 in DNA: TGTGCCTGGAGTGTAGGGGACACTGGAGGAAACACCATATATTTT. It translates to CAWSVGDTGGNTIYF.

A few counts support this clonotype. The chain couples TRBV29-1 to TRBJ1-3, with D possibly being TRBD1 (5 bases). V lost 6 bases to trimming and J lost 4 bases, with 10 bases between them. CDR1 is SQVTM, CDR2 ANQGSEA, per germline. This CDR3 has 12 residues. CDR3 sequence: CSVGQPGNTIYF. For the CDR3, the DNA is TGCAGCGTGGGGCAGCCAGGAAACACCATATATTTT.

This clonotype qualifies as medium-sized. The V call is TRBV5-1, the J call TRBJ2-1; TRBD2 matches at 14 bases. V trimming: 4 bases; J trimming: 8 bases; junction bases outside the gene matches: 17. Germline values: CDR1 SGHRS, CDR2 YFSETQ. CDR3 length equals 19 residues. The CDR3 sequence is CASSRLPGTSGRSFDEQFF. The CDR3 DNA reads TGCGCCAGCAGCCGGCTTCCCGGGACTAGCGGGAGATCGTTCGATGAGCAGTTCTTC.

About this clonotype itself: The CDR3 end shows no conserved phenylalanine or tryptophan, and so a read error is likely. The DNA is omitted, as the CDR3 cannot be located on it reliably, and the CDR3 follows TCRdb's listing. This chain joins TRBV28 and TRBJ2-7; the D call TRBD1 from the table was never checked on the DNA. The CDR3 is 14 residues long, ends included. Germline CDR1 is MDHEN and CDR2 is SYDVKM. The CDR3 protein is CASSFAGRGGEQHL.

This clonotype is judged medium-sized. The chain is built from TRBV28 and TRBJ1-2; weak D call: TRBD1 (6 bases). Germline V gene data show CDR1 as MDHEN and CDR2 as SYDVKM. The CDR3 has 15 residues. V lost 2 bases and J 4 bases, leaving 14 bases between the germline ends. Here the CDR3 reads CASSLPGAWGYGYTF. The CDR3 region has the DNA TGTGCCAGCAGTTTACCGGGGGCTTGGGGCTATGGCTACACCTTC.

This clonotype was counted a few times. This chain joins TRBV10-3 and TRBJ2-3; 10 nucleotides match TRBD1. Germline CDR1 reads ENHRY; CDR2 reads SYGVKD. This CDR3 region has 14 residues. With V trimmed by 8 bases and J by 3 bases, 5 bases remained unmatched. This chain's CDR3 is CAIGDRGRTDTQYF. CDR3 sequence (DNA): TGTGCCATCGGAGACAGGGGGCGGACAGATACGCAGTATTTT.

The V gene is TRBV7-8, the J gene TRBJ1-6; D not resolved. Germline CDR1 reads SGHVS; CDR2 reads FQNEAQ. This CDR3 comprises 14 residues. V was pared by 0 bases and J by 7 bases, with 7 bases between. The CDR3 DNA reads as TGTGCCAGCAGCTTAGCGGCGATCAATTCACCCCTCCACTTT. It encodes CASSLAAINSPLHF.

Note on this clonotype: An end of the junction differs from the germline gene, which may be a read error. The rearrangement joins TRBV20-1 to TRBJ2-1; D not resolved. Germline V gene data show CDR1 as DFQATT and CDR2 as SNEGSKA (reference sequence). The CDR3 covers 13 residues. CDR3: CSVGGETYNDQFF. DNA of the CDR3: TGCAGTGTCGGCGGAGAAACCTACAATGATCAGTTCTTC.

The sample holds a few counts of this clonotype. The rearrangement links TRBV10-2 to TRBJ2-7, with D perhaps TRBD1 (6 bases). Germline V gives CDR1 WSHSY, CDR2 SAAADI. The CDR3 has 12 residues. V shed 7 bases and J shed 6 bases, with 13 bases lying between them. CDR3 amino acids: CASTRKQGEQYF. CDR3 nucleotide sequence: TGCGCCAGCACCCGAAAACAGGGCGAGCAGTACTTC.

The chain joins TRBV7-2 to TRBJ2-1; maybe TRBD1 (6 bases). The CDR3 has 15 residues. V was trimmed by 0 bases and J by 5 bases, leaving 11 bases between them. CDR1 SGHTA and CDR2 FQGNSA come from the germline V gene. The DNA of the CDR3 is TGTGCCAGCAGCTTAGCGCAGGGGCCCAACAATGAGCAGTTCTTC. This translates into CASSLAQGPNNEQFF.

The chain is built from TRBV5-1 and TRBJ1-4; possibly TRBD1 for D (6 bases). Trimming pared 4 bases from V and 2 bases from J, leaving 9 bases between. In germline, CDR1 is SGHRS, CDR2 YFSETQ. This CDR3 has 14 residues. The CDR3 sequence is CASSTGQTNEKLFF. The CDR3 coding sequence is TGCGCCAGCAGCACCGGACAGACTAATGAAAAACTGTTTTTT.

This clonotype was detected only a few times. This may come from a read error, since a much larger clone is one base off. Since the CDR3 does not end with the conserved phenylalanine or tryptophan, this likely comes from a read error. CDR3 protein: CASTVGDRANTEAFI. CDR3 DNA: TGTGCCAGCACCGTAGGGGACAGAGCGAACACTGAAGCTTTCATT. The chain employs TRBV28 and TRBJ1-1; 7 positions agree with TRBD1. Germline-derived CDR1 and CDR2 are MDHEN and SYDVKM. The CDR3 totals 15 residues. The V gene end was trimmed by 7 bases and the J gene end by 1 base; junction bases not matched to a gene: 9.

Points on this clonotype: This clone may be a read error of a much larger clone one base away. The V gene is TRBV2, the J gene TRBJ2-7; D may be TRBD1 or TRBD2 (6 bases each). The germline V gene has CDR1 SNHLY and CDR2 FYNNEI. This CDR3 has 11 residues. In nucleotides, the CDR3 is TGTGTCAGCCGGAGGGGGAGCGAGCAGTACTTC. It yields the protein CVSRRGSEQYF.

A few counts support this clonotype. The chain employs TRBV6-1 and TRBJ2-1, with 7 bases fitting TRBD2. The CDR3 is 13 residues long. V trimming: 8 bases; J trimming: 6 bases; junction bases outside the gene matches: 7. The germline V gene encodes CDR1 MNHNS and CDR2 SASEGT. The CDR3 spells CASPGLVINEQFF. The CDR3 DNA reads as TGTGCCAGCCCCGGACTAGTTATCAATGAGCAGTTCTTC.

This clonotype is labeled as medium-sized (0.01 to 0.1%). This chain uses TRBV20-1 with TRBJ1-3; D unresolved. CDR3 size: 14 residues. V was pared by 0 bases and J by 4 bases, with 10 bases between. Germline CDR1 and CDR2: DFQATT and SNEGSKA (reference sequence). CDR3 protein: CSARDVGWGNTIYF. The CDR3 DNA sequence: TGCAGTGCTAGAGATGTGGGGTGGGGAAACACCATATATTTT.

J is TRBJ2-5 and V is TRBV27; 14 bases agree with TRBD2. Germline CDR1 reads MNHEY; CDR2 reads SMNVEV (reference sequence). With 5 bases clipped from V and 2 bases from J, the junction kept 7 bases outside the gene matches. The CDR3 loop spans 17 amino acids. CDR3 region: CASSQGLAGVGQETQYF. CDR3 DNA sequence: TGTGCCAGCAGTCAGGGACTAGCGGGAGTCGGGCAAGAGACCCAGTACTTC.

By share of the sample, this clonotype is medium-sized. The rearrangement uses TRBV27 and TRBJ1-2; TRBD1 is a possible D gene (6 bases). The CDR3 runs 14 residues. V lost 8 bases and J 7 bases, leaving 20 bases between the germline ends. Per germline, CDR1 MNHEY and CDR2 SMNVEV (reference sequence). In nucleotides, the CDR3 is TGTGCCAGCGCCGCTCGGGGCTCCAGGGGTGGCTACACCTTC. It yields the protein CASAARGSRGGYTF.